These 32 T cell receptor beta chains originate from one sample sequenced in a study of type 1 regulatory T cells. TCRdb reanalysed the reads using MiXCR and keeps one entry per CDR3 protein. The data show over 90,000 distinct CDR3 sequences, with 31% seen just once and less than 2.5% held by the top ten. Sequencing was performed on CD4+ T cells, either the whole sample or a sorted fraction (not recorded which). All receptors derive from a human donor in good health.

The table lists this clonotype with a few counts. This chain uses TRBV7-2 with TRBJ2-2; TRBD2 aligns across 12 bases. Germline V CDR1 and CDR2: SGHTA, FQGNSA. With V trimmed by 2 bases and J by 1 base, 11 bases remained unmatched. The CDR3 covers 20 residues. CDR3 sequence reads: CASSLRPASGREMNTGELFF. The CDR3 bases are TGTGCCAGCAGCTTACGACCGGCTAGCGGGAGGGAAATGAACACCGGGGAGCTGTTTTTT.

The chain employs TRBV11-2 and TRBJ1-1; tentatively, D is TRBD1 (6 bases). Germline V gene lookup returns CDR1 SGHAT and CDR2 FQNNGV. This CDR3 region has 14 residues. V lost 3 bases and J 2 bases, leaving 10 bases between the germline ends. The CDR3 DNA is TGTGCCAGCAGCTTGGGGGCAGCAAACACTGAAGCTTTCTTT. It codes for CASSLGAANTEAFF.

This clonotype came up a few times. The V call is TRBV4-3, the J call TRBJ2-3, with TRBD2 identical over 9 bases. V shed 3 bases, J shed 2 bases, and the junction held 6 bases outside the gene matches. From germline, CDR1 is LGHNA and CDR2 YSLEER. The CDR3 loop spans 16 amino acids. CDR3 sequence: CASSQRGGADTDTQYF. CDR3 nucleotides: TGCGCCAGCAGCCAGCGGGGGGGGGCCGACACAGATACGCAGTATTTT.

This rearrangement joins TRBV9 to TRBJ1-2, with a possible D match to TRBD1 (6 bases). The CDR3 sequence is 15 residues long. Germline V gene data show CDR1 as SGDLS and CDR2 as YYNGEE. V was trimmed by 0 bases and J by 2 bases, leaving 11 bases between them. The CDR3 DNA reads TGTGCCAGCAGCGTAGGGAGGGGGGAGAACTATGGCTACACCTTC. Amino acid sequence: CASSVGRGENYGYTF.

By share, this clonotype ranks as medium-sized. The rearrangement links TRBV20-1 to TRBJ2-5, with D maybe TRBD2 (5 bases). CDR1 and CDR2 (germline): DFQATT, SNEGSKA (reference sequence). The CDR3 spans 13 residues. With 4 bases removed from V and 1 base from J, the gap between germline ends came to 10 bases. CDR3 protein: CSANRGIQETQYF. In DNA form, the CDR3 reads TGCAGTGCTAATCGGGGAATCCAAGAGACCCAGTACTTC.

In the case of this clonotype: Possible read error: a much larger clone is one base away. The V call is TRBV5-4, the J call TRBJ2-5; maybe TRBD2 (5 bases). This CDR3 contains 12 residues. Germline CDR1 is SGHNT and CDR2 is YYREEE (reference sequence). The chain's CDR3 is CASTKEEETLYF. DNA of the CDR3: TGTGCCAGCACGAAAGAGGAGGAGACCCTGTACTTC.

In regard to this clonotype: At one end, the junction sequence differs from germline, possibly due to a read error. The chain uses TRBV20-1 and TRBJ1-5, with D tentatively TRBD1 (6 bases). The germline V gene encodes CDR1 DFQATT and CDR2 SNEGSKA (reference sequence). This CDR3 contains 14 residues. The chain's CDR3 is CSARDGQSNQPQQF. Here the CDR3 DNA reads TGCAGTGCTAGAGACGGACAGAGCAATCAGCCCCAGCAGTTT.

V and J are TRBV11-3 and TRBJ2-3; the D gene is possibly TRBD2 (5 bases). Deletions cut 5 bases from V and 0 bases from J, with 15 bases between. Germline-derived CDR1 and CDR2 are SGHNT and YENEEA. The CDR3 is made up of 16 amino acids. CDR3 amino acids: CASSPAARTSTDTQYF. As DNA, the CDR3 is TGTGCCAGCAGCCCCGCGGCGAGGACTAGCACAGATACGCAGTATTTT.

This clonotype was detected only a few times. This chain joins TRBV6-1 and TRBJ2-5; D unclear. There are 15 residues in the CDR3. Trimming took off 4 bases at V and 5 bases at J, with 17 bases between the two ends. CDR1 MNHNS and CDR2 SASEGT come from the germline V gene. The CDR3 DNA reads TGTGCCAGCAGTGTAACTCACAGCGCTCGGGAGACCCAGTACTTC. It specifies CASSVTHSARETQYF.

This clonotype was detected a few times. The V call is TRBV2, the J call TRBJ1-5, with D unclear. Germline CDR1 is SNHLY and CDR2 is FYNNEI. CDR3 size: 17 residues. V gave up 1 base and J gave up 1 base, with 14 bases separating them. CDR3 DNA sequence: TGTGCCAGCAGTGAAGGTCCCGTTTTTTGGAGCAATCAGCCCCAGCATTTT. This sequence encodes CASSEGPVFWSNQPQHF.

The chain has TRBV6-5 and TRBJ2-5; the match to TRBD2 covers 12 bases. CDR3 length: 15 residues. The germline V gene encodes CDR1 MNHEY and CDR2 SVGAGI. V dropped 6 bases and J dropped 4; count of bases not matched to a gene: 6. The CDR3 region is CASRGGLAGRETQYF. The CDR3 coding sequence is TGTGCCAGCAGGGGGGGACTAGCGGGTAGAGAGACCCAGTACTTC.

The chain couples TRBV4-1 to TRBJ1-1; D uncertain. With 4 bases removed from V and 3 bases from J, the gap between germline ends came to 9 bases. The CDR3 length is 13 residues. Per germline, CDR1 MGHRA and CDR2 YSYEKL. The CDR3 loop is CASSRLRDTEAFF. The CDR3 DNA reads as TGCGCCAGCAGCCGCCTCCGGGACACTGAAGCTTTCTTT.

This sequence joins TRBV7-6 and TRBJ2-2, with D perhaps matching TRBD2 (7 bases). The V gene lost 1 base and the J gene lost 4 bases, with 10 bases spanning the gap. The CDR3 contains 15 residues. CDR1 is SGHVS, CDR2 FNYEAQ, per germline. CDR3 sequence: CASSLVAGATGELFF. In DNA form, the CDR3 reads TGTGCCAGCAGCTTAGTCGCGGGGGCCACCGGGGAGCTGTTTTTT.

This clonotype was seen a handful of times. The chain uses TRBV20-1 and TRBJ2-1; the D is unclear. The CDR3 extends over 16 amino acids. Trimming shortened V by 0 bases and J by 5 bases, and 17 bases separated the two germline ends. Germline V gene sequence: CDR1 DFQATT, CDR2 SNEGSKA (reference sequence). The CDR3 nucleotides read TGCAGTGCTAGAGATCGTAGAGCAGACCCTAACAATGAGCAGTTCTTC. This translates into CSARDRRADPNNEQFF.

CDR3 sequence (DNA): TGCAGTGCTCACCTCCCGGGACATCCCCAAGAGACCCAGTACTTC. Its protein is CSAHLPGHPQETQYF. The rearrangement joins TRBV20-1 to TRBJ2-5; a possible D gene is TRBD1 (6 bases). The V gene lost 5 bases and the J gene lost 1 base, with 17 bases spanning the gap. Germline CDR1 DFQATT, CDR2 SNEGSKA (reference sequence). The CDR3 consists of 15 residues.

A few counts support this clonotype. At one boundary the junction diverges from the germline segment, which might be a read error. This rearrangement joins TRBV6-1 to TRBJ2-7; 14 bases align to TRBD2. The CDR3 loop spans 12 amino acids. CDR1 is MNHNS and CDR2 is SASEGT in the germline V gene. The CDR3 DNA is TGTGCCACACTGACTAGCGGGAGGGCCGTTATCTTC. Protein: CATLTSGRAVIF.

This rearrangement joins TRBV7-9 to TRBJ1-2, with D uncertain. Germline V gives CDR1 SEHNR, CDR2 FQNEAQ (reference sequence). V was clipped by 3 bases and J by 4 bases, with 9 bases between them. The CDR3 is made up of 13 amino acids. This CDR3 is CASSLAVSYGYTF. CDR3 in DNA: TGTGCCAGCAGCTTGGCGGTGAGCTATGGCTACACCTTC.

The chain employs TRBV6-2 or TRBV6-3 and TRBJ2-3, with D perhaps TRBD1 or TRBD2 (5 bases each). Looked up from germline, CDR1 is MNHEY and CDR2 is SVGEGT. The CDR3 totals 11 residues. The germline V and J ends were trimmed by 5 bases and 14 bases, with 14 bases remaining between them. CDR3 bases: TGTGCCAGCAGTCCTCCGGGACGAATGTATTTT. It is translated as CASSPPGRMYF.

This clonotype was detected only a few times. The rearrangement links TRBV15 to TRBJ2-2, with D uncertain. The V and J ends lost 5 bases and 5 bases respectively, with 9 bases between them. Germline-derived CDR1 and CDR2 are LNHNV and YYDKDF (reference sequence). The CDR3 runs to 13 residues. The CDR3 protein is CATSDPSTGELFF. CDR3 DNA: TGTGCCACCAGCGACCCCTCGACCGGGGAGCTGTTTTTT.

The chain uses TRBV2 and TRBJ2-5; the D is unclear. The V end lost 7 bases, the J end lost 0 bases, and 9 bases lay between the germline ends. Per germline, CDR1 SNHLY and CDR2 FYNNEI. This CDR3 is built from 13 residues. CDR3 protein: CASTIEYQETQYF. In nucleotides, the CDR3 is TGTGCCAGCACTATAGAGTACCAAGAGACCCAGTACTTC.

The chain links TRBV7-2 to TRBJ2-5, with 7 positions matching TRBD1. J lost 5 bases, V lost 6 bases, and 3 bases had no gene match. Per germline, CDR1 SGHTA and CDR2 FQGNSA. The CDR3 spans 12 residues. Here the CDR3 reads CASRPTGETQYF. For the CDR3, the DNA is TGTGCCAGCAGGCCGACAGGGGAGACCCAGTACTTC.

The chain couples TRBV19 to TRBJ1-2; D is undetermined. Germline V gene lookup returns CDR1 LNHDA and CDR2 SQIVND (reference sequence). V was cut by 5 bases and J by 8 bases, with 12 bases left in between. This CDR3 has 12 amino acids. The CDR3 nucleotides are TGTGCCAGTAGTCTCGAGATAGCCGGCTACACCTTC. Translation: CASSLEIAGYTF.

The V and J genes are TRBV2 and TRBJ2-7; tentatively, D is TRBD1 (6 bases). V was clipped by 6 bases and J by 2 bases, with 17 bases between them. CDR1 and CDR2 (germline): SNHLY, FYNNEI. This CDR3 is built from 15 residues. CDR3 DNA: TGTGCCAGCAGCGCCCATCGACAGGCCACCTACGAGCAGTACTTC. Protein: CASSAHRQATYEQYF.

A word on this clonotype: This CDR3 is missing its conserved last phenylalanine or tryptophan, likely due to a read error. CDR3 loop: CAWSPGLAGVAGELFL. CDR3 DNA: TGTGCCTGGAGTCCGGGACTAGCGGGAGTGGCCGGGGAGCTGTTTTTG. V and J are TRBV30 and TRBJ2-2, with 14 bases identical to TRBD2. CDR3 length equals 16 residues. V was clipped by 2 bases and J by 6 bases; unmatched bases: 5. Germline V gives CDR1 GTSNPN, CDR2 SVGIG (reference sequence).

The V gene is TRBV7-8, the J gene TRBJ2-2; D call uncertain. This CDR3 has 15 residues. Deletions cut 0 bases from V and 4 bases from J, with 9 bases between. Germline V gene data show CDR1 as SGHVS and CDR2 as FQNEAQ. CDR3 coding DNA: TGTGCCAGCAGCTTAGCGAGGCAGTCCACCGGGGAGCTGTTTTTT. It encodes CASSLARQSTGELFF.

The rearrangement uses TRBV7-2 and TRBJ1-6; D unclear. The V and J ends lost 3 bases and 0 bases respectively, with 12 bases between them. The CDR3 runs 17 residues. Germline V lookup: CDR1 SGHTA, CDR2 FQGNSA. CDR3 nucleotides: TGTGCCAGCAGCTTGGGGTCCGTGAGCTCCTATAATTCACCCCTCCACTTT. Encoded protein: CASSLGSVSSYNSPLHF.

The chain uses TRBV11-2 and TRBJ2-3; 13 bases fit TRBD2. The CDR3 extends over 16 amino acids. Unmatched junction bases numbered 8, after V lost 4 bases and J lost 7 bases. Germline loops: CDR1 SGHAT, CDR2 FQNNGV. CDR3 region: CASSSVPGLAGYTQYF. As DNA, the CDR3 is TGTGCCAGCAGCTCCGTGCCGGGACTAGCGGGATATACGCAGTATTTT. Using reference TRBV11-2 and TRBJ2-3 for the parts outside the CDR3, the full variable domain is EAGVAQSPRYKIIEKRQSVAFWCNPISGHATLYWYQQILGQGPKLLIQFQNNGVVDDSQLPKDRFSAERLKGVDSTLKIQPAKLEDSAVYLCASSSVPGLAGYTQYFGPGTRLTVL.

This clonotype was counted only a few times. The chain is built from TRBV12-3 or TRBV12-4 and TRBJ2-7, with TRBD2 matching over 11 bases. This CDR3 has 14 residues. Trimming cost V 6 bases and J 6 bases; bases outside gene matches: 7. The CDR3 region is CASRKLAGVGEQYF. For the CDR3, the DNA is TGTGCCAGCAGGAAACTAGCGGGAGTTGGCGAGCAGTACTTC.

The table lists this clonotype with a count of one. The genes are TRBV7-9 and TRBJ2-7, with D maybe TRBD2 (6 bases). From germline, CDR1 is SEHNR and CDR2 FQNEAQ (reference sequence). CDR3 size: 15 residues. V gave up 6 bases and J gave up 1 base, with 16 bases separating them. The CDR3 region has the DNA TGTGCCAGCAGTCCCGGCGGGGCCCTTTCCTACGAGCAGTACTTC. Residues: CASSPGGALSYEQYF.

This clonotype was picked up a small number of times. This chain connects TRBV5-1 to TRBJ2-2, with D tentatively TRBD1 (6 bases). CDR1 and CDR2 (germline): SGHRS, YFSETQ. There are 16 residues in the CDR3. Deletions cut 3 bases from V and 0 bases from J, with 12 bases between. The CDR3 protein is CASSWGQGPNTGELFF. In DNA form, the CDR3 reads TGCGCCAGCAGCTGGGGGCAGGGACCGAACACCGGGGAGCTGTTTTTT.

Details on this clonotype: At one boundary the junction diverges from the germline segment, which might be a read error. The rearrangement joins TRBV20-1 to TRBJ2-5; D tentatively reads TRBD1 or TRBD2 (5 bases each). CDR1 and CDR2 from the germline V gene are DFQATT and SNEGSKA (reference sequence). This CDR3 contains 13 residues. The CDR3 coding sequence is TGCAGTGCTATCCGGGACCAAACGTGGCAAGGTACCTTC. It codes for CSAIRDQTWQGTF.

This clonotype came up a few times. The J gene is TRBJ2-3, the V gene TRBV20-1; D gene uncertain. CDR1 is DFQATT and CDR2 is SNEGSKA in the germline V gene (reference sequence). The V end was cut by 4 bases, the J end by 2 bases, with 10 bases between. This CDR3 contains 13 residues. The CDR3 protein is CSAKSQVTDTQYF. The CDR3 nucleotides read TGCAGTGCTAAATCCCAAGTCACAGATACGCAGTATTTT.